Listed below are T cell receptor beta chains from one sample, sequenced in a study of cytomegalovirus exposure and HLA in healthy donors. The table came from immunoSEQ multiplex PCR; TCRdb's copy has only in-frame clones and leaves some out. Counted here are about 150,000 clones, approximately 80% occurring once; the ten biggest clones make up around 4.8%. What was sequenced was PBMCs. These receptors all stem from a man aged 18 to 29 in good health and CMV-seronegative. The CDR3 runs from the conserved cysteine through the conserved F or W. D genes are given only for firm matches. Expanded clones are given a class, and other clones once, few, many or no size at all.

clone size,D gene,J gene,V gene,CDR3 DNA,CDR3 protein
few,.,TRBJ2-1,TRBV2,TGTGCCAGCAGTGACTCCCTAGCTACCTACAATGAGCAGTTCTTC,CASSDSLATYNEQFF
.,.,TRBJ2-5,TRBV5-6,TGTGCCAGCCGGCTAGGGGCCAGTGAAGAGACCCAGTACTTC,CASRLGASEETQYF
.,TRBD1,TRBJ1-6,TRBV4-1,TGCGCCAGCAGCCAAGGCACAGGGGGCTCTTCACCCCTCCACTTT,CASSQGTGGSSPLHF
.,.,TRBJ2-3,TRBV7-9,TGTTCCAGCAGCTTATCCAGGAACCCCACAGATACGCAGTATTTT,CSSSLSRNPTDTQYF
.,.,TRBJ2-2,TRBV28,TGTGCCAGCAGTCCCCTCGGTAGCCCCGGGGAGCTGTTTTTT,CASSPLGSPGELFF
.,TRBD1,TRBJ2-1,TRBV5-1,TGCGCCAGCAGAAGACAGGGGGCTGATGAGCAGTTCTTC,CASRRQGADEQFF
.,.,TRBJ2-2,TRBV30,TGTGCCTGGGGCATGCACACCGGGGAGCTGTTTTTT,CAWGMHTGELFF
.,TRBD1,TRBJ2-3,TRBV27,TGTGCCAGCAGTTTTCTCGGACAGGGGGACACAGATACGCAGTATTTT,CASSFLGQGDTDTQYF
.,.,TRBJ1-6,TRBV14,TGTGCCAGCAGCCTCAGAGCGGCCGTTAATAATTCACCCCTCCACTTT,CASSLRAAVNNSPLHF
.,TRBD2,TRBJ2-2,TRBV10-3,TGTGCCATCAGTGCACTAGCGGGAGGGAGGCTGTTTTTT,CAISALAGGRLFF